These 21 T cell receptor beta chains were all obtained from the same sample, sequenced in a study of regulatory T cells in long-lasting Graves disease. The authors built TCR beta libraries using iRepertoire HTBI primers and Arm-PCR of CDR3 regions. MiXCR was run by TCRdb on the multiplex PCR reads, yielding one entry per CDR3 protein. The data show 350,000 to 500,000 distinct CDR3 sequences, with 21% seen just once and 13% to 15% held by the top ten. This sample's time point: persistent/refractory GD, antithyroid drugs over 5 years with positive TRAb. PBMC RNA was the source of the TCR library. The material was peripheral blood mononuclear cells (PBMCs), obtained when the disease was refractory, from a patient treated with antithyroid drugs. The receptors stem from a female donor with Graves disease.

In this sample, this clonotype turned up many times. The chain recombines TRBV28 with TRBJ1-3; 7 bases line up with TRBD1. V was clipped by 5 bases and J by 1 base; unmatched bases: 8. CDR1 and CDR2 (germline): MDHEN, SYDVKM. CDR3 size: 16 residues. The CDR3 DNA reads TGTGCCAGCAGTGTCACAGGGGCCTATTCTGGAAACACCATATATTTT. Its translation: CASSVTGAYSGNTIYF.

This clonotype was observed at least ten times. V usage is TRBV2 and J usage is TRBJ2-7, with D possibly matching TRBD1 (5 bases). The germline V gene encodes CDR1 SNHLY and CDR2 FYNNEI. CDR3 length: 14 amino acids. Trimming shortened V by 0 bases and J by 7 bases, and 13 bases separated the two germline ends. The CDR3 nucleotides are TGTGCCAGCAGTGAAGCGCTTAGGGGAAATGAGCAGTACTTC. Amino acids: CASSEALRGNEQYF.

At least ten counts were recorded for this clonotype. A junction boundary mismatches the germline segment, possibly from a read error. The chain employs TRBV11-2 and TRBJ2-6; D is unclear. The CDR3 is 15 amino acids. Germline V gene data show CDR1 as SGHAT and CDR2 as FQNNGV. The CDR3 sequence is CASSLVAAGANVLTF. Written as DNA, the CDR3 is TGTGCCAGCAGTTTAGTGGCGGCTGGGGCCAACGTCCTGACTTTC.

This clonotype was recorded many times. This chain joins TRBV27 and TRBJ2-7; 8 positions agree with TRBD2. Germline values: CDR1 MNHEY, CDR2 SMNVEV (reference sequence). The CDR3 has 13 residues. Germline trimming cut 6 bases from V and 3 bases from J; bases unmatched to any gene: 4. CDR3 nucleotide sequence: TGTGCCAGCAGAAAGCGGGAGTACTACGAGCAGTACTTC. It yields the protein CASRKREYYEQYF.

The J gene is TRBJ2-7, the V gene TRBV6-1; D ambiguous. Germline assignment: CDR1 MNHNS and CDR2 SASEGT. Trimming removed 6 bases at V and 3 bases at J, with 15 bases between. The CDR3 totals 14 residues. The CDR3: CASRRPGSVYEQYF. The CDR3 DNA reads as TGTGCCAGCAGAAGGCCCGGGTCGGTCTACGAGCAGTACTTC.

The rearrangement links TRBV20-1 to TRBJ2-2; 7 nucleotides line up with TRBD2. This CDR3 has 14 amino acids. Per the germline V gene, CDR1 is DFQATT and CDR2 is SNEGSKA (reference sequence). V trimming: 5 bases; J trimming: 6 bases; junction bases outside the gene matches: 9. CDR3 residues: CSAGLGRGPGELFF. In nucleotides, the CDR3 is TGCAGTGCTGGACTAGGACGGGGTCCCGGGGAGCTGTTTTTT.

This clonotype was detected many times. The V call is TRBV28, the J call TRBJ1-5; D gene unclear. This CDR3 has 14 residues. Germline CDR1 reads MDHEN; CDR2 reads SYDVKM. Deletions cut 6 bases from V and 1 base from J, with 10 bases between. The CDR3 sequence is CASSRVASNQPQHF. The CDR3 bases are TGTGCCAGCAGCCGCGTGGCGAGCAATCAGCCCCAGCATTTT.

V usage is TRBV20-1 and J usage is TRBJ2-7; maybe TRBD2 (7 bases). The CDR3 runs 16 residues. CDR1 is DFQATT, CDR2 SNEGSKA, per germline (reference sequence). The germline V and J ends were trimmed by 1 base and 4 bases, with 20 bases remaining between them. The CDR3 DNA is TGCAGTGCTAGAGTAGGGGGGGGTCCCCCGGGTTACGAGCAGTACTTC. It codes for CSARVGGGPPGYEQYF.

This clonotype was counted ten times or more. The rearrangement joins TRBV7-2 to TRBJ2-7; no firm D call. Germline assignment: CDR1 SGHTA and CDR2 FQGNSA. Trimming took off 1 base at V and 2 bases at J, with 18 bases between the two ends. The CDR3 runs to 17 residues. This chain's CDR3 is CASSLVGDAVLPYEQYF. For the CDR3, the DNA is TGTGCCAGCAGCTTAGTAGGCGATGCGGTGTTGCCCTACGAGCAGTACTTC.

This clonotype occurred a few times. In nucleotides, the CDR3 is TGTGCCAGCAGTTACTCGATGCGGCCAGGTGTGAATGAGCAGTTCTTC. Amino acids: CASSYSMRPGVNEQFF. The chain employs TRBV6-5 and TRBJ2-1, with D uncertain. The ends were cut back, 0 bases at V and 7 bases at J, with 16 bases in the middle. This CDR3 comprises 16 residues. Germline-derived CDR1 and CDR2 are MNHEY and SVGAGI.

In this sample, this clonotype turned up a few times. The chain links TRBV20-1 to TRBJ2-7, with D uncertain. Trimming stripped 5 bases from V and 0 bases from J, with 11 bases between. The length of the CDR3 is 13 residues. Germline loops: CDR1 DFQATT, CDR2 SNEGSKA (reference sequence). The CDR3 loop is CSASTALSYEQYF. The CDR3 region has the DNA TGCAGTGCTTCGACTGCACTCTCCTACGAGCAGTACTTC.

This clonotype was recorded many times. This chain links TRBV7-9 with TRBJ2-7, with D unclear. V gave up 1 base and J gave up 4 bases, with 8 bases separating them. CDR1 SEHNR and CDR2 FQNEAQ come from the germline V gene (reference sequence). The CDR3 runs to 13 residues. This CDR3 reads CASSLGYRYEQYF. CDR3 nucleotide sequence: TGTGCCAGCAGCTTAGGGTACCGATACGAGCAGTACTTC.

V and J are TRBV9 and TRBJ2-1; 12 positions match TRBD2. V lost 5 bases and J lost 5; bases outside the gene matches: 8. CDR1 SGDLS and CDR2 YYNGEE come from the germline V gene. CDR3 length: 16 residues. The CDR3 loop is CASSPSGRAPDNEQFF. CDR3 DNA: TGTGCCAGCAGTCCTAGCGGGAGGGCCCCCGACAATGAGCAGTTCTTC. Complete variable domain (other parts from reference TRBV9 and TRBJ2-1): DSGVTQTPKHLITATGQRVTLRCSPRSGDLSVYWYQQSLDQGLQFLIQYYNGEERAKGNILERFSAQQFPDLHSELNLSSLELGDSALYFCASSPSGRAPDNEQFFGPGTRLTVL.

The chain recombines TRBV5-1 with TRBJ2-7; D gene unclear. Germline V lookup: CDR1 SGHRS, CDR2 YFSETQ. The germline V and J ends were trimmed by 2 bases and 3 bases, with 12 bases remaining between them. This CDR3 region has 14 residues. This CDR3 is CASSFSGEIYEQYF. CDR3 DNA: TGCGCCAGCAGCTTTTCTGGCGAAATCTACGAGCAGTACTTC.

This clonotype was observed a few times. The chain has TRBV5-6 and TRBJ1-1; D may be TRBD1 (6 bases). Between the trimmed V and J ends, which lost 5 bases and 2 bases, there was a span of 13 bases. This CDR3 is 14 amino acids long. CDR1 and CDR2 from the germline V gene are SGHDT and YYEEEE. In DNA, the CDR3 is TGTGCCAGCAGGGCTACAGGGTTCAACACTGAAGCTTTCTTT. Translating gives CASRATGFNTEAFF.

At least ten counts were recorded for this clonotype. This rearrangement joins TRBV30 to TRBJ2-7; unclear D gene. The V gene lost 5 bases and the J gene lost 2 bases, with 7 bases spanning the gap. The CDR3 totals 11 residues. Germline lookup yields CDR1 GTSNPN and CDR2 SVGIG (reference sequence). The CDR3 reads CAWGRTYEQYF. The CDR3 coding sequence is TGTGCCTGGGGGCGGACCTACGAGCAGTACTTC.

This clonotype has a count of ten or more. V and J are TRBV27 and TRBJ2-5; D not resolved. Between the trimmed V and J ends, which lost 0 bases and 7 bases, there was a span of 3 bases. Germline V gene data show CDR1 as MNHEY and CDR2 as SMNVEV (reference sequence). This CDR3 is built from 11 residues. In nucleotides, the CDR3 is TGTGCCAGCAGTTTATCCGGGACCCAGTACTTC. Translation gives CASSLSGTQYF.

This CDR3 reads CSVLGGVTNEKLFF. The CDR3 DNA sequence: TGCAGCGTCCTAGGAGGGGTAACTAATGAAAAACTGTTTTTT. The V and J genes are TRBV29-1 and TRBJ1-4, with D possibly TRBD1 on 5 matching bases. The germline gives CDR1 SQVTM, CDR2 ANQGSEA. The CDR3 spans 14 residues. V lost 6 bases to trimming and J lost 1 base, with 12 bases between them.

The chain carries TRBV4-1 and TRBJ2-2, with 9 bases identical to TRBD2. Germline V gene lookup returns CDR1 MGHRA and CDR2 YSYEKL. The CDR3 has 18 residues. Unmatched junction bases numbered 6, after V lost 1 base and J lost 0 bases. CDR3 sequence: CASSQAPSGVTNTGELFF. CDR3 sequence (DNA): TGCGCCAGCAGCCAAGCCCCTAGCGGGGTCACGAACACCGGGGAGCTGTTTTTT.

The chain uses TRBV25-1 and TRBJ1-1; the D is unclear. Trimming removed 2 bases from V and 4 bases from J, with 17 bases in between. Germline V gene lookup returns CDR1 MGHDK and CDR2 SYGVNS. CDR3 length: 16 residues. CDR3 DNA sequence: TGTGCCAGCAGTGAAGGTCAGACGGGGTTGGGCACTGAAGCTTTCTTT. It translates to CASSEGQTGLGTEAFF.

In its sample, this clonotype was seen many times. The V and J genes are TRBV2 and TRBJ2-2, with 9 nucleotides matching TRBD2. CDR3 size: 16 residues. The germline CDR1 and CDR2 sequences are SNHLY and FYNNEI. V lost 8 bases, J lost 5 bases, and 12 bases stayed unmatched. Written as DNA, the CDR3 is TGTGCCAGCGAGTTAGCGGGAGCGGGTTGGACCGGGGAGCTGTTTTTT. This gives the protein CASELAGAGWTGELFF.